These 30 T cell receptor beta chains originate from one sample sequenced in a study of blood T cell repertoires in COVID-19. The assay was immunoSEQ multiplex PCR, and TCRdb's table has in-frame clones only and misses some. The table includes tens of thousands of clones, 80% to 90% detected once. The specimen sequenced was peripheral blood. These receptors were collected from a woman aged 80 or older with COVID-19, enrolled during active disease.

A single count supports this clone. J is TRBJ1-5 and V is TRBV19; 7 bases line up with TRBD1. The CDR3 contains 13 residues. Germline CDR1 is LNHDA and CDR2 is SQIVND (reference sequence). V trimming: 8 bases; J trimming: 6 bases; junction bases outside the gene matches: 7. CDR3 loop: CASGVTGTQPQHF. The DNA for the CDR3 is TGTGCCAGTGGGGTGACAGGGACTCAGCCCCAGCATTTT. The whole variable domain, filled in from reference TRBV19 and TRBJ1-5, reads DGGITQSPKYLFRKEGQNVTLSCEQNLNHDAMYWYRQDPGQGLRLIYYSQIVNDFQKGDIAEGYSVSREKKESFPLTVTSAQKNPTAFYLCASGVTGTQPQHFGDGTRLSIL.

The chain carries TRBV2 and TRBJ2-2, with D tentatively TRBD1 (6 bases). Germline V CDR1 and CDR2: SNHLY, FYNNEI. V lost 5 bases and J 6 bases, leaving 10 bases between the germline ends. The length of the CDR3 is 13 residues. DNA of the CDR3: TGTGCCAGCAGTTTACAGGGATCCGGGGAGCTGTTTTTT. Its protein is CASSLQGSGELFF. Combining the CDR3 with reference TRBV2 and TRBJ2-2 gives the whole variable domain EPEVTQTPSHQVTQMGQEVILRCVPISNHLYFYWYRQILGQKVEFLVSFYNNEISEKSEIFDDQFSVERPDGSNFTLKIRSTKLEDSAMYFCASSLQGSGELFFGEGSRLTVL.

The chain links TRBV24-1 to TRBJ2-3, with TRBD1 matching 9 bases. V lost 4 bases, J lost 2 bases, and 6 bases stayed unmatched. The CDR3 has 16 amino acids. Germline CDR1 is KGHDR and CDR2 is SFDVKD. CDR3 coding DNA: TGTGCCACCAGTGAACCGACAGGGGGAAACACAGATACGCAGTATTTT. Its protein product is CATSEPTGGNTDTQYF.

The CDR3 region has the DNA TGTGCCAGCCGGGACACCTATTTGACTGAAGCTTTCTTT. This translates into CASRDTYLTEAFF. The chain couples TRBV7-8 to TRBJ1-1, with D tentatively TRBD1 (6 bases). V lost 8 bases and J 5 bases, leaving 15 bases between the germline ends. This CDR3 contains 13 residues. Per germline, CDR1 SGHVS and CDR2 FQNEAQ.

The V and J genes are TRBV14 and TRBJ1-2; 9 nucleotides align to TRBD1. J gave up 6 bases and V 3 bases, and 5 bases lay outside the gene matches. The CDR3 spans 14 residues. CDR1 is SGHDN and CDR2 is FVKESK in the germline V gene. In nucleotides, the CDR3 is TGTGCCAGCAGCCACCCGGGACAGGGTCATGGCTACACCTTC. Translating gives CASSHPGQGHGYTF.

The CDR3, as DNA: TGTGCCAGCAGCTTGGGGTCTAGCGGGGCTCAAGAGACCCAGTACTTC. It encodes CASSLGSSGAQETQYF. This chain uses TRBV5-6 with TRBJ2-5; 9 nucleotides agree with TRBD2. CDR1 is SGHDT, CDR2 YYEEEE, per germline. After removal of 0 bases from V and 2 bases from J, the junction contained 5 bases not matched to a gene. The CDR3 extends over 16 amino acids. The full variable domain, rest sourced from reference TRBV5-6 and TRBJ2-5, is DAGVTQSPTHLIKTRGQQVTLRCSPKSGHDTVSWYQQALGQGPQFIFQYYEEEERQRGNFPDRFSGHQFPNYSSELNVNALLLGDSALYLCASSLGSSGAQETQYFGPGTRLLVL.

This chain links TRBV12-3 or TRBV12-4 with TRBJ1-3; D remains unclear. The CDR3 loop spans 13 amino acids. The V and J ends lost 5 bases and 6 bases respectively, with 11 bases between them. CDR3 in amino acids: CASSLTKTNTIYF. In DNA, the CDR3 is TGTGCCAGCAGTCTTACAAAAACAAACACCATATATTTT.

This clone has only one observation. The chain joins TRBV27 to TRBJ1-4, with a weak D call TRBD1 (6 bases). Between the trimmed V and J ends, which lost 10 bases and 4 bases, there was a span of 19 bases. The CDR3 has 15 residues. The germline CDR1 and CDR2 sequences are MNHEY and SMNVEV (reference sequence). CDR3 coding DNA: TGTGCCACCTCAAGGGGAGACAGGTATAATGAAAAACTGTTTTTT. This sequence encodes CATSRGDRYNEKLFF.

With respect to this clone: Sequence at one end of the junction differs from germline and may be a read error. The chain combines TRBV4-1 with TRBJ1-1, with 7 positions matching TRBD1. CDR1 is MGHRA, CDR2 YSYEKL, per germline. CDR3 length: 13 amino acids. The chain's CDR3 is CARSRQGNTEAFF. The CDR3 nucleotides are TGCGCCCGCAGCCGACAGGGGAACACTGAAGCTTTCTTT.

This rearrangement joins TRBV4-1 to TRBJ2-6; 8 bases map to TRBD1. CDR1 is MGHRA and CDR2 is YSYEKL in the germline V gene. With V trimmed by 3 bases and J by 4 bases, 5 bases remained unmatched. The CDR3 spans 16 residues. CDR3 in DNA: TGCGCCAGCAGCCACCTGGACAGGGCCGGGGCCAACGTCCTGACTTTC. It yields the protein CASSHLDRAGANVLTF.

There are a few counts of this clone. V usage is TRBV18 and J usage is TRBJ2-7; 10 bases are shared with TRBD2. V gave up 3 bases and J gave up 1 base; unmatched junction bases: 3. The length of the CDR3 is 15 residues. Per the germline V gene, CDR1 is KGHSH and CDR2 is LQKENI. CDR3 region: CASSPSAGGSYEQYF. In DNA, the CDR3 is TGTGCCAGCTCACCCTCAGCGGGAGGGTCCTACGAGCAGTACTTC.

The rearrangement joins TRBV5-1 to TRBJ2-2; D perhaps matches TRBD1 (5 bases). Germline V gene lookup returns CDR1 SGHRS and CDR2 YFSETQ. Deletions cut 0 bases from V and 6 bases from J, with 9 bases between. The CDR3 consists of 14 residues. DNA for the CDR3: TGCGCCAGCAGCTTGGAAGGGGTCGCCGGGGAGCTGTTTTTT. Its translation is CASSLEGVAGELFF.

The chain has TRBV7-7 and TRBJ2-1, with 7 positions matching TRBD2. This CDR3 has 16 residues. With V trimmed by 5 bases and J by 2 bases, 9 bases remained unmatched. Germline values: CDR1 SSHAT, CDR2 FNYEAQ (reference sequence). CDR3 region: CASSPLRDYTYNEQFF. CDR3 DNA sequence: TGTGCCAGCAGCCCGCTGAGGGACTATACCTACAATGAGCAGTTCTTC.

The chain links TRBV6-5 to TRBJ1-5, with D possibly matching TRBD1 (6 bases). Germline loops: CDR1 MNHEY, CDR2 SVGAGI. This CDR3 is 14 amino acids long. With 5 bases removed from V and 2 bases from J, the gap between germline ends came to 10 bases. The CDR3 DNA is TGTGCCAGCAGTCCCCGGACAGGCAATCAGCCCCAGCATTTT. Translation: CASSPRTGNQPQHF.

The CDR3 spells CASSPRGGAGNEQFF. CDR3 in DNA: TGTGCCAGCTCACCACGGGGGGGGGCAGGAAATGAGCAGTTCTTC. The genes are TRBV18 and TRBJ2-1; D possibly corresponds to TRBD2 (7 bases). The V end lost 1 base, the J end lost 7 bases, and 14 bases lay between the germline ends. Germline V CDR1 and CDR2: KGHSH, LQKENI. The CDR3 contains 15 residues.

J is TRBJ1-2 and V is TRBV6-1, with D hard to call. The CDR3 extends over 14 amino acids. In germline, CDR1 is MNHNS, CDR2 SASEGT. V lost 1 base and J lost 5, with 11 bases in between. CDR3 coding DNA: TGTGCCAGCAGTGAAGGGCCACCTGGTTATGGCTACACCTTC. Protein sequence: CASSEGPPGYGYTF.

The genes are TRBV29-1 and TRBJ2-5; D gene ambiguous. The CDR3 is 13 residues long. The germline gives CDR1 SQVTM, CDR2 ANQGSEA. The ends were cut back, 4 bases at V and 4 bases at J, with 13 bases in the middle. CDR3: CSVAPDPGETQYF. The DNA of the CDR3 is TGCAGCGTTGCCCCAGACCCGGGAGAGACCCAGTACTTC. Full variable domain (rest looked up from reference TRBV29-1 and TRBJ2-5): SAVISQKPSRDICQRGTSLTIQCQVDSQVTMMFWYRQQPGQSLTLIATANQGSEATYESGFVIDKFPISRPNLTFSTLTVSNMSPEDSSIYLCSVAPDPGETQYFGPGTRLLVL.

This chain connects TRBV28 to TRBJ1-3; D unresolved. V dropped 3 bases and J dropped 0 bases, with 6 bases sitting between them. Germline assignment: CDR1 MDHEN and CDR2 SYDVKM. The CDR3 spans 14 residues. The CDR3 coding sequence is TGTGCCAGCAGTTTGTTGAGCTCTGGAAACACCATATATTTT. Amino acids: CASSLLSSGNTIYF.

The gene calls are TRBV24-1 and TRBJ2-5, with 10 bases identical to TRBD1. Trimming at V came to 3 bases and at J to 5 bases, leaving 5 bases not matched to a gene. The CDR3 is 15 amino acids. Germline CDR1 reads KGHDR; CDR2 reads SFDVKD. The CDR3 protein is CATSDGTGARETQYF. The CDR3 bases are TGTGCCACCAGTGATGGGACAGGGGCTAGGGAGACCCAGTACTTC.

CDR3 nucleotides: TGTGCCAGCAGTCGACAGAGCTCTGGAAACACCATATATTTT. It specifies CASSRQSSGNTIYF. The chain has TRBV28 and TRBJ1-3, with D perhaps matching TRBD1 (5 bases). V was trimmed by 5 bases and J by 0 bases, leaving 8 bases between them. The CDR3 consists of 14 residues. Looked up from germline, CDR1 is MDHEN and CDR2 is SYDVKM.

The J gene is TRBJ2-1, the V gene TRBV6-1; D is perhaps TRBD2 (6 bases). This CDR3 has 15 amino acids. Germline CDR1 MNHNS, CDR2 SASEGT. Between the trimmed V and J ends, which lost 3 bases and 15 bases, there was a span of 24 bases. The CDR3 nucleotides are TGTGCCAGCAGTGAGGCCCTCTGGACTGGACTATCGCCGTTCTTC. Protein product: CASSEALWTGLSPFF.

This chain connects TRBV7-9 to TRBJ2-3; 10 nucleotides align to TRBD2. This CDR3 comprises 17 residues. The junction had 9 bases not matched to a gene; V was cut back by 5 bases and J by 1 base. Germline values: CDR1 SEHNR, CDR2 FQNEAQ (reference sequence). The CDR3 DNA is TGTGCCAGCAGCCTCCCTTGGGGGACTAGCGGCACAGATACGCAGTATTTT. Translating it yields CASSLPWGTSGTDTQYF.

This sequence joins TRBV5-8 and TRBJ2-3; D is unclear. CDR3 size: 17 residues. Between the trimmed V and J ends, which lost 0 bases and 2 bases, there was a span of 16 bases. CDR1 is SGHTS, CDR2 YDEGEE, per germline. The CDR3 sequence is CASSLGLRGDLTDTQYF. The DNA for the CDR3 is TGTGCCAGCAGCTTGGGCCTCAGAGGTGACCTCACAGATACGCAGTATTTT.

Only one count was recorded for this clone. The genes are TRBV4-1 and TRBJ2-7; 11 nucleotides line up with TRBD2. The CDR3 is 15 amino acids. Germline values: CDR1 MGHRA, CDR2 YSYEKL. V was pared by 4 bases and J by 1 base, with 3 bases of the junction left unmatched. The CDR3 protein is CASSRGTSGSYEQYF. DNA for the CDR3: TGCGCCAGCAGCCGAGGGACTAGCGGTTCCTACGAGCAGTACTTC.

The V gene is TRBV28, the J gene TRBJ1-2, with D uncertain. Germline CDR1 and CDR2: MDHEN and SYDVKM. This CDR3 contains 12 residues. Trimming removed 7 bases at V and 7 bases at J, with 13 bases between. In nucleotides, the CDR3 is TGTGCCAGCACCGAACGGCAGGTTGGCTACACCTTC. Its translation: CASTERQVGYTF.

The V and J genes are TRBV10-3 and TRBJ2-5; 7 bases align to TRBD2. The ends lost 6 bases at V and 1 base at J; junction bases unmatched: 2. Germline V gene data show CDR1 as ENHRY and CDR2 as SYGVKD. This CDR3 is 13 amino acids long. This chain's CDR3 is CAISGTTQETQYF. DNA of the CDR3: TGTGCCATCAGCGGGACTACCCAAGAGACCCAGTACTTC.

The chain carries TRBV4-2 and TRBJ2-3, with 11 bases that match TRBD2. This CDR3 spans 19 amino acids. With 2 bases clipped from V and 0 bases from J, the junction kept 10 bases outside the gene matches. Germline CDR1 reads LGHNA; CDR2 reads YNFKEQ. CDR3 DNA sequence: TGTGCCAGCAGCCAACGGCCGGGACTAGCGGACTATAGCACAGATACGCAGTATTTT. Translating gives CASSQRPGLADYSTDTQYF.

V gene TRBV3-1 (or the pseudogene TRBV3-2) combines with J gene TRBJ2-2; the match to TRBD1 covers 11 bases. The germline gives CDR1 LGHDT, CDR2 YNNKEL (reference sequence). CDR3 size: 15 residues. Losses at the gene ends were 7 bases for V and 5 bases for J; bases not matched to a gene: 6. The CDR3 here is CASTWDRGTTGELFF. Written as DNA, the CDR3 is TGTGCCAGCACCTGGGACAGGGGGACTACCGGGGAGCTGTTTTTT.

This clone was found once. The chain couples TRBV15 to TRBJ1-4; D is undetermined. CDR1 and CDR2 from the germline V gene are LNHNV and YYDKDF (reference sequence). The CDR3 consists of 13 residues. Trimming shortened V by 3 bases and J by 8 bases, and 10 bases separated the two germline ends. DNA of the CDR3: TGTGCCACCAGCAGGCCCACACCCGAAAAACTGTTTTTT. Translated, it gives CATSRPTPEKLFF.

The V gene is TRBV7-6, the J gene TRBJ2-5, with 7 bases matching TRBD2. The V gene end was trimmed by 1 base and the J gene end by 10 bases; junction bases not matched to a gene: 12. The germline gives CDR1 SGHVS, CDR2 FNYEAQ. This CDR3 is built from 15 residues. Here the CDR3 DNA reads TGTGCCAGCAGCTTAGGGCGCGGGACTTCGGGGGGCCAGTACTTC. Translated: CASSLGRGTSGGQYF.